Listed below are T cell receptor beta chains from one sample, sequenced in a study of technical replicates of blood from a handful of donors. Produced via immunoSEQ multiplex PCR; TCRdb's table is partial and in-frame only. Here the sample spans 60,000 to 70,000 clones, 95% to 98% being singletons. Sequencing used T cells isolated from PBMCs. These receptors all stem from a human donor in good health. The CDR3 runs from the conserved cysteine through the conserved F or W. Each record gives: clone size, J gene, D gene, CDR3 length, V gene, CDR3 DNA, CDR3 protein. D genes are given only for firm matches. Some rows have no size entry. The others give once, few or many, or a class for an expanded clone.

. TRBJ2-5 TRBD2 15 TRBV7-3 TGTGCCAGCAGCGCAGGACTAGCGGGGCAAGAGACCCAGTACTTC CASSAGLAGQETQYF
. TRBJ2-1 . 14 TRBV5-1 TGCGCCAGCAGCCCGGCCGGGTCCTACAATGAGCAGTTCTTC CASSPAGSYNEQFF
. TRBJ2-1 . 15 TRBV27 TGTGCCAGCAGTCCCCAGTTCAGCTCCTACAATGAGCAGTTCTTC CASSPQFSSYNEQFF
. TRBJ2-2 TRBD2 14 TRBV5-4 TGTGCCAGCGGGGCTAGCGGGAGGAGCGGGGAGCTGTTTTTT CASGASGRSGELFF
. TRBJ2-5 . 16 TRBV5-1 TGCGCCAGCACCCGGGAGGGCCAGGGGGGGCAAGAGACCCAGTACTTC CASTREGQGGQETQYF
. TRBJ2-7 TRBD1 16 TRBV28 TGTGCCAGCAGTACCACAGGACAGGGAGTAGACTACGAGCAGTACTTC CASSTTGQGVDYEQYF
. TRBJ2-2 TRBD2 19 TRBV7-8 TGTGCCAGCAGCTTAGCTAGCGGGAGTTTTCCGTTGAGAACCGGGGAGCTGTTTTTT CASSLASGSFPLRTGELFF
. TRBJ2-3 . 14 TRBV7-9 TGTGCCAGCAGCTTAGCCAGGAACACAGATACGCAGTATTTT CASSLARNTDTQYF
. TRBJ2-3 TRBD2 18 TRBV28 TGTGCCAGCAGTTCGGGACTAGCGGGAGGGCCGGGCACAGATACGCAGTATTTT CASSSGLAGGPGTDTQYF
. TRBJ1-1 TRBD1 15 TRBV30 TGTGCCTGGAGTCTCAGGGGGCTTAGAGACACTGAAGCTTTCTTT CAWSLRGLRDTEAFF
once TRBJ2-5 . 14 TRBV4-1 TGCGCCAGCAGCCAAGTGGGGGGTCGTGAGACCCAGTACTTC CASSQVGGRETQYF
. TRBJ2-7 . 11 TRBV6-5 TGTGCCAGCAGTTACCACACCGAGCAGTACTTC CASSYHTEQYF
. TRBJ1-1 . 17 TRBV7-9 TGTGCCAGCAGCAGCTTCCCTGGACAGACACAGAACACTGAAGCTTTCTTT CASSSFPGQTQNTEAFF